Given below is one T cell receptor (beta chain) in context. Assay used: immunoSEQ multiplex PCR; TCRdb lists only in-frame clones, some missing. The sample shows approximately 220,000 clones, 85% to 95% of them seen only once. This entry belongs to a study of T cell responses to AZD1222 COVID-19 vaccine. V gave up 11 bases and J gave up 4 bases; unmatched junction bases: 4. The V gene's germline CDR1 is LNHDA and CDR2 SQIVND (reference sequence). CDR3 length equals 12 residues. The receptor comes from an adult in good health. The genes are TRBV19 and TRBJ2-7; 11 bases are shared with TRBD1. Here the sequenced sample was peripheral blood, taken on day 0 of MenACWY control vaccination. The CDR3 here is CASRDRGYEQYF. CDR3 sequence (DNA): TGTGCCTCCCGGGACAGGGGGTACGAGCAGTACTTC. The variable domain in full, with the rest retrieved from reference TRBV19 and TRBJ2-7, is DGGITQSPKYLFRKEGQNVTLSCEQNLNHDAMYWYRQDPGQGLRLIYYSQIVNDFQKGDIAEGYSVSREKKESFPLTVTSAQKNPTAFYLCASRDRGYEQYFGPGTRLTVT.